This paragraph covers one T cell receptor beta chain sequence. Its recognized antigen is unknown. No base-level quality is on record; no much larger clone is a single base apart. The protocol used for the library was the immunoSEQ multiplex PCR assay. A mixture of 60 forward primers for TCR Vbeta segments and 13 reverse primers for TCR Jbeta segments was used in the multiplex PCR. Amplification of the CDR3 region of rearranged TCR beta genes was performed with a multiplex PCR assay on genomic DNA. The amplified TCR beta libraries were sequenced on the Illumina HiSeq System as 87-base-pair reads. The study's own analysis went as follows. Across the roughly 600 repertoires, a later analysis counted 80 million or so unique TCR beta chains, 9.5 million to 12 million of which were shared by at least two donors. Raw reads were error-corrected and collapsed into unique sequences by a nearest-neighbor algorithm in which closely related sequences were merged to remove PCR and sequencing errors. CDR3 sequences were aligned to IMGT reference sequences to assign V, D and J gene segments. Each retained sequence needed at least a six-nucleotide match to both a V gene segment and a J gene segment. A rearrangement counted as productive if the CDR3 had no stop codons and remained in frame with V and J, and every other rearrangement counted as non-productive. CDR3 was defined by IMGT convention, running from the second conserved V-encoded cysteine to the conserved J-encoded phenylalanine. The earlier analysis of some 540 of the donors excluded any sequence lacking an unambiguous match to a single V gene segment. In an earlier analysis of approximately 550 of the donors, V segments were called functional above 56.7% productive rearrangements and were called segregating when the between-donor standard deviation exceeded 5%. A statistical classification framework was developed to diagnose cytomegalovirus status using the catalog of TCR beta chain sequences. A later analysis assigned V and J genes by comparing TCR nucleotide sequences with IMGT/GENE-DB human TR gene sequences. The TCRdist pipeline was used in a later analysis to assign CDR3 sequences and most-parsimonious VDJ recombination scenarios. In a later analysis, every TCR beta chain was defined by the combination of its CDR3 amino acid sequence and its V-gene family, and reads without a unique V-gene family were dropped. To address suspected cross-contamination and a sequencing artifact, a later analysis removed over 500 highly shared, low-generation-probability nucleotide sequences. For each public chain, a later analysis derived a clonal expansion index from normalized ranks of inferred template counts within each repertoire. In a later analysis, generation probabilities were computed using a VDJ recombination model fitted to out-of-frame rearrangements, and the results were checked against IGoR. In a later analysis, TCR-TCR, TCR-HLA and TCR-CMV co-occurrence was scored with hypergeometric tests, and a repertoire-size bias correction was applied to TCR pairs. To estimate false discovery rates, a later analysis permuted the HLA or CMV assignments 20 times. In a later analysis, co-occurring TCRs were grouped with DBSCAN, and TCRdist sequence similarity was added when clustering was performed within HLA-allele-positive subsets. For co-occurrence clustering, repertoires with fewer than 30,000 or more than 120,000 public chains were excluded, along with five repertoires with anomalous nucleotide sharing. The source is immuneACCESS, and TCRdb retained only in-frame sequences with V and J called. Part of the clones is not carried over; for the studies checked, unresolved V genes explain less than half of this, and the remainder is unexplained. V, J and clone size are those of that table, while D and trimming were read from the DNA. This sample has hundreds of thousands of clones in its table, and over 70% of those were observed once. The biggest ten clones account for roughly 0.7% of the sample.

This sample is drawn from a study of cytomegalovirus exposure and HLA in healthy donors (dated by TCRdb to 2016 to 2017). About the study as a whole: An earlier analysis of approximately 640 of the donors reported 250 to 300 Gb of sequence data and some 100 million unique TCR beta sequences from roughly 200 million T cells. Among almost 400 genotyped donors of the cohort, an average of about 240,000 unique TCR beta nucleotide sequences were sequenced per donor, roughly 18% of them non-productive. Donor age, sex, ethnicity and CMV serostatus were collected together with the repertoire data. HLA typing covered class I and class II loci at four-digit resolution. Rather than drawing on any new phenotypic data, the later analysis identified candidate immune exposures from TCR beta sequences and the way those sequences occurred across donors. An earlier analysis of some 500 of the donors applied high-throughput TCR beta sequencing to assess whether each TCR beta V gene segment acted as functional or pseudogenic. The number of typed donors differed by locus: about 620-630 for A, B, C, DRB1 and DQB1; about 520 for DQA1; roughly 600 for DPA1; and some 450 for DPB1. The study aimed to test whether cataloging public T cell receptors could reveal signatures of past pathogen exposure. In a later genetic analysis, genome-wide SNP genotypes for about three fifths of the roughly 670 donors were used, and that subset was treated as a discovery cohort. The study profiled the T cell repertoires of about 640 subjects by immunosequencing and related them to cytomegalovirus serostatus. To study patterns of TCR occurrence, a later analysis re-analyzed previously published TCR beta repertoires from 666 donors and added high-resolution HLA genotyping. Every discovery cohort repertoire had been produced on one sequencing platform. To predict cytomegalovirus infection status, the study combined high-throughput TCR immunosequencing, statistical association of individual TCRs with disease status, and machine learning. Of the roughly 400 genotyped donors, 81% were placed in the genetic ancestry cluster associated with self-reported Caucasian donors. Roughly 5 DR-DQ haplotypes were treated as single units for association and clustering because of strong linkage in the cohort. Roughly 290 gigabases of sequencing data and tens of millions of unique TCR sequences made up an early release that covered several hundred HLA-typed donors. A separate validation cohort of 100 to 150 different subjects was used in addition to the roughly 700-subject first cohort. Study-wide conclusions, independent of this receptor: Sequencing depth was assumed to be roughly uniform across donors in the presence/absence analyses, though that assumption may not hold. An earlier analysis of some 560 of the donors showed that most TCR beta V segments appeared in productive rearrangements either about 90% or about 30% of the time, which broadly matched IMGT annotations. A later analysis found that most CMV-associated TCR beta chains appeared HLA-restricted, with HLA associations seemingly driven largely by CMV exposure. Because HLA typing was unavailable for some donors at each locus, only the typed subset was used in association tests. Some IMGT-functional V segments, including TRBV6-2 and TRBV6-3, could not be told apart with the 87-base-pair reads, so those segments were excluded. Correlated functional status among segregating V segments might be attributable to linkage disequilibrium, but an unknown experimental factor could not be ruled out. Compared with equally common non-associated chains, HLA-associated TCR beta chains in a later analysis were more clonally expanded and had lower generation probabilities. According to a later analysis, TCR association rates differed among HLA loci, with DRB1 alleles showing the most associated TCRs and HLA-C alleles showing the fewest. Several of the top co-occurrence clusters appeared to be linked to parvovirus B19, influenza, CMV and Epstein-Barr virus, according to a later analysis. Immune exposure information for the cohort was limited to CMV serostatus. The classifier was reported to diagnose cytomegalovirus status with high specificity and sensitivity in both the original cohort and the validation cohort. Some 15 rarely observed V segments, including chromosome 9 orphons, were excluded from the earlier analysis of 550 to 700 of the donors because counts were too low. A further reported finding was that TCR beta sequences accurately predicted the HLA-A and HLA-B alleles for most subjects in the first cohort. V-gene and J-gene trimming of TCR beta chains was associated with a missense DCLRE1C variant in a later genetic analysis, and the association was replicated in an independent cohort. Most TCR sequences were seen in very few donors, while some public TCRs were found in many individuals. In a later analysis, more than 15,000 TCR beta sequences were associated with specific HLA alleles at a false discovery rate of 0.05. In a later genetic analysis, fewer N-insertions in productive TCRs were reported among donors in an Asian-associated ancestry cluster than the 666-donor mean. In vitro tests confirmed that a few of the cytomegalovirus-associated TCR beta chains recognize cytomegalovirus antigens. It was suggested by the authors that the approach could potentially be generalized to other disease states and immunological phenotypes. A cluster of highly shared sequence variants was judged likely to be a technical artifact of the sequencing pipeline. The study gave a list of about 170 TCR beta chains associated with cytomegalovirus. Only TCR beta chains were sequenced in this cohort, and the absence of alpha or paired-chain data limited detectable features. Strong co-occurrence of HLA alleles, especially DR and DQ, made assigning TCR associations to individual alleles difficult.

The cohort was made up of approximately 670 healthy bone marrow donors. At the time of sampling, all cohort members were nominally healthy, though unrecorded immune exposures were likely present. The donor was CMV seronegative and belonged to the group of around 350 seronegative cohort members. Each donor provided a peripheral blood sample, and peripheral blood mononuclear cells were used for TCR beta sequencing. Genomic DNA was extracted from the blood cell samples with the Qiagen DNeasy Blood Extraction Kit. The CDR3 spans 14 residues, from the cysteine through the phenylalanine. Only CDR3 DNA is held: 42 bases, read in frame from base 1. The germline ends are 14 bases apart after V is trimmed by 7 bases and J by 4 bases. According to the germline V gene (reference sequence), CDR1 reads MNHEY and CDR2 reads SMNVEV.

Rearrangement joined TRBV27 to TRBJ2-1, with a tentative D gene TRBD2 over 5 matching bases. The TCR sequence derives from a boy aged 2 to 10 in good health and CMV-seronegative. The specimen was PBMCs. The CDR3 protein: CASKYDGVYNEQFF. The DNA reads as follows: TGTGCCAGCAAGTACGACGGGGTTTACAATGAGCAGTTCTTC.